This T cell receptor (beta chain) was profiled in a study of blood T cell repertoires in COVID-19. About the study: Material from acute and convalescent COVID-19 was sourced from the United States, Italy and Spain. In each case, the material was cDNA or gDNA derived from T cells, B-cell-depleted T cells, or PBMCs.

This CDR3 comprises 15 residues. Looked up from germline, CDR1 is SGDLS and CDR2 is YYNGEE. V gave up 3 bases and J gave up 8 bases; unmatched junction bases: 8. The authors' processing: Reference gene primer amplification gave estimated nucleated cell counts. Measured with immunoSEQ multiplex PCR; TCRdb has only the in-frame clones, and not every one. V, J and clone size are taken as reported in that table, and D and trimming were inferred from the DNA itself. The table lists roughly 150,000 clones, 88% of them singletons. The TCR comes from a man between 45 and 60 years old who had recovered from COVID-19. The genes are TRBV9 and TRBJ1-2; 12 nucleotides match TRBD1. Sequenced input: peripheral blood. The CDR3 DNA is TGTGCCAGCAGCGGAGGGACAGGGGGCGCGAGGGGCTACACCTTC. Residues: CASSGGTGGARGYTF.